The 26 T cell receptor beta chains below come from one sample, sequenced in a study of cytomegalovirus exposure and HLA in healthy donors. The data were produced by immunoSEQ multiplex PCR, yet TCRdb's version contains in-frame clones alone and is incomplete. The table shows about 120,000 clones, with about 91% occurring only once. Source material: PBMCs. These receptors were taken from a woman aged 18-29 years in good health and CMV-seronegative.

The table lists this clone with a few counts. The chain carries TRBV5-1 and TRBJ1-6; a possible D gene is TRBD1 (5 bases). Trimming left V 1 base short and J 7 bases short, with 15 bases between. The CDR3 runs 16 residues. Germline V gene data show CDR1 as SGHRS and CDR2 as YFSETQ. The CDR3 sequence is CASSLIGGASNSPLHF. The CDR3 DNA reads as TGCGCCAGCAGCTTGATAGGCGGGGCGTCCAATTCACCCCTCCACTTT.

CDR3 DNA: TGTGCCAGCAGCTTGCAGGACACTGAAGCTTTCTTT. This translates into CASSLQDTEAFF. The chain uses TRBV5-6 and TRBJ1-1; no clear D gene. The CDR3 is 12 residues long. With 1 base removed from V and 3 bases from J, the gap between germline ends came to 4 bases. Germline V gene data show CDR1 as SGHDT and CDR2 as YYEEEE.

The rearrangement uses TRBV4-3 and TRBJ2-6; D is unclear. The V and J ends lost 0 bases and 0 bases respectively, with 6 bases between them. The germline CDR1 and CDR2 sequences are LGHNA and YSLEER. This CDR3 spans 16 amino acids. The chain's CDR3 is CASSQDPRSGANVLTF. Here the CDR3 DNA reads TGCGCCAGCAGCCAAGATCCGCGCTCTGGGGCCAACGTCCTGACTTTC.

V usage is TRBV30 and J usage is TRBJ1-1; D gene ambiguous. The CDR3 runs to 13 residues. Between the trimmed V and J ends, which lost 1 base and 1 base, there was a span of 7 bases. Germline V lookup: CDR1 GTSNPN, CDR2 SVGIG (reference sequence). CDR3 coding DNA: TGTGCCTGGAGTGGACACCCGAACACTGAAGCTTTCTTT. Residues: CAWSGHPNTEAFF. The full variable domain, in which reference TRBV30 and TRBJ1-1 provide the parts outside the CDR3, is SQTIHQWPATLVQPVGSPLSLECTVEGTSNPNLYWYRQAAGRGLQLLFYSVGIGQISSEVPQNLSASRPQDRQFILSSKKLLLSDSGFYLCAWSGHPNTEAFFGQGTRLTVV.

The genes are TRBV5-8 and TRBJ2-2; TRBD1 matches 8 bases. V shed 2 bases and J 7 bases; nucleotides not matched to a gene: 7. This CDR3 has 15 amino acids. Germline V gives CDR1 SGHTS, CDR2 YDEGEE. The CDR3 region is CASSLRTGGSGELFF. Here the CDR3 DNA reads TGTGCCAGCAGCTTACGAACAGGGGGTAGCGGGGAGCTGTTTTTT. Full variable domain (missing parts from reference TRBV5-8 and TRBJ2-2): EAGVTQSPTHLIKTRGQQATLRCSPISGHTSVYWYQQALGLGLQFLLWYDEGEERNRGNFPPRFSGRQFPNYSSELNVNALELEDSALYLCASSLRTGGSGELFFGEGSRLTVL.

The V gene is TRBV9, the J gene TRBJ2-2; D may be TRBD1 (6 bases). This CDR3 is built from 15 residues. Germline-derived CDR1 and CDR2 are SGDLS and YYNGEE. The ends were cut back, 4 bases at V and 5 bases at J, with 15 bases in the middle. The CDR3 loop reads CASSPTGTPTGELFF. The CDR3 DNA reads as TGTGCCAGCAGCCCAACCGGGACACCGACCGGGGAGCTGTTTTTT.

Here the CDR3 reads CASIHTGTNEKLFF. DNA for the CDR3: TGTGCCAGCATCCACACGGGAACTAATGAAAAACTGTTTTTT. The gene calls are TRBV28 and TRBJ1-4, with D hard to call. This CDR3 has 14 amino acids. Trimming took 7 bases from V and 1 from J, leaving 10 bases between them. Germline V gene data show CDR1 as MDHEN and CDR2 as SYDVKM.

This chain joins TRBV6-4 and TRBJ2-2; maybe TRBD2 (6 bases). The ends were cut back, 3 bases at V and 7 bases at J, with 12 bases in the middle. Germline V gives CDR1 MRHNA, CDR2 SNTAGT. The CDR3 consists of 14 residues. Here the CDR3 DNA reads TGTGCCAGCAGTGAAGTCGGGGGAAACGGGGAGCTGTTTTTT. This translates into CASSEVGGNGELFF.

The chain employs TRBV27 and TRBJ1-6; 9 bases agree with TRBD1. Germline values: CDR1 MNHEY, CDR2 SMNVEV (reference sequence). This CDR3 region has 17 residues. J lost 9 bases, V lost 11 bases, and 20 bases had no gene match. Written as DNA, the CDR3 is TGTGCCGGCACCCCGAGTCAACCCGGGACAGGGCGTTCACCCCTCCACTTT. This encodes CAGTPSQPGTGRSPLHF.

The chain links TRBV30 to TRBJ1-2; TRBD1 matches at 9 bases. The V and J ends lost 0 bases and 5 bases, in that order; junction bases with no gene match: 4. CDR1 GTSNPN and CDR2 SVGIG come from the germline V gene (reference sequence). This CDR3 comprises 14 residues. This CDR3 is CAWSVLGQGYGYTF. CDR3 nucleotide sequence: TGTGCCTGGAGTGTTTTAGGACAGGGGTATGGCTACACCTTC.

The rearrangement joins TRBV10-3 to TRBJ2-2; a possible D gene is TRBD1 (6 bases). This CDR3 spans 15 amino acids. V was cut by 8 bases and J by 2 bases, with 15 bases left in between. From germline, CDR1 is ENHRY and CDR2 SYGVKD. The CDR3 nucleotides are TGTGCCATCGGGGAGTGGGACATTAACACCGGGGAGCTGTTTTTT. It translates to CAIGEWDINTGELFF.

The table lists this clone with a count of one. This sequence joins TRBV29-1 and TRBJ1-1; D possibly corresponds to TRBD1 (5 bases). This CDR3 is built from 13 residues. CDR1 is SQVTM, CDR2 ANQGSEA, per germline. Trimming shortened V by 8 bases and J by 0 bases, and 13 bases separated the two germline ends. CDR3 DNA: TGCAGCTTCAGACCCAGGGTGAACACTGAAGCTTTCTTT. Its protein is CSFRPRVNTEAFF. Together with reference TRBV29-1 and TRBJ1-1, the CDR3 gives the full variable domain: SAVISQKPSRDICQRGTSLTIQCQVDSQVTMMFWYRQQPGQSLTLIATANQGSEATYESGFVIDKFPISRPNLTFSTLTVSNMSPEDSSIYLCSFRPRVNTEAFFGQGTRLTVV.

This chain links TRBV7-9 with TRBJ1-5; D is unresolved. This CDR3 is 14 amino acids long. Germline V gives CDR1 SEHNR, CDR2 FQNEAQ (reference sequence). V lost 1 base, J lost 2 bases, and 6 bases lay in between. The CDR3 spells CASSLGEGNQPQHF. DNA of the CDR3: TGTGCCAGCAGCTTAGGGGAGGGCAATCAGCCCCAGCATTTT.

The chain uses TRBV5-1 and TRBJ1-1; tentatively, D is TRBD1 (6 bases). Germline V lookup: CDR1 SGHRS, CDR2 YFSETQ. V gave up 0 bases and J gave up 11 bases, with 8 bases separating them. The CDR3 extends over 11 amino acids. The CDR3 sequence: CASSLEGEAFF. CDR3 nucleotides: TGCGCCAGCAGCTTGGAGGGGGAGGCTTTCTTT.

The V call is TRBV6-4, the J call TRBJ2-3; D not certain. Germline V gives CDR1 MRHNA, CDR2 SNTAGT. The CDR3 has 13 amino acids. With 3 bases removed from V and 2 bases from J, the gap between germline ends came to 6 bases. CDR3 loop: CASSETATDTQYF. In nucleotides, the CDR3 is TGTGCCAGCAGTGAAACAGCCACAGATACGCAGTATTTT.

V gene TRBV6-1 combines with J gene TRBJ1-1; D perhaps matches TRBD1 (5 bases). The ends were cut back, 7 bases at V and 5 bases at J, with 14 bases in the middle. Germline V gives CDR1 MNHNS, CDR2 SASEGT. CDR3 length: 13 residues. The CDR3 DNA is TGTGCCAGCAAGACCCCAGGGTGGACTGAAGCTTTCTTT. This codes for CASKTPGWTEAFF.

This clone was detected a few times. The same CDR3 also results from other DNA sequences found in this sample. The chain employs TRBV5-5 and TRBJ1-5; D is unresolved. V was clipped by 2 bases and J by 7 bases, with 13 bases between them. This CDR3 region has 14 residues. Germline assignment: CDR1 SGHKS and CDR2 YYEKEE (reference sequence). The CDR3: CASSLKTGGQPQHF. In nucleotides, the CDR3 is TGTGCCAGCAGCTTAAAGACCGGCGGGCAGCCCCAGCATTTT.

The V call is TRBV28, the J call TRBJ1-2, with D unresolved. This CDR3 contains 12 residues. V gave up 2 bases and J gave up 8 bases, with 9 bases separating them. From germline, CDR1 is MDHEN and CDR2 SYDVKM. The CDR3 DNA is TGTGCCAGCAGTTTAGGGCTTCGCGGCTACACCTTC. This translates into CASSLGLRGYTF.

This chain connects TRBV6-5 to TRBJ2-1, with D maybe TRBD1 (5 bases). The CDR3 runs 15 residues. The germline gives CDR1 MNHEY, CDR2 SVGAGI. Between the trimmed V and J ends, which lost 0 bases and 6 bases, there was a span of 12 bases. Here the CDR3 DNA reads TGTGCCAGCAGTTACTCGACCCAGGGTCGCAATGAGCAGTTCTTC. Its protein product is CASSYSTQGRNEQFF.

The chain has TRBV11-2 and TRBJ2-7; 10 bases are shared with TRBD2. The V gene end was trimmed by 1 base and the J gene end by 4 bases; junction bases not matched to a gene: 10. In germline, CDR1 is SGHAT, CDR2 FQNNGV. This CDR3 has 17 amino acids. The DNA of the CDR3 is TGTGCCAGCAGCTTAGGGGCTAGCGGGAGAGTTTGGTACGAGCAGTACTTC. Translating it yields CASSLGASGRVWYEQYF.

This chain joins TRBV9 and TRBJ1-4; the D is unclear. V lost 3 bases and J lost 4, with 10 bases in between. CDR1 is SGDLS, CDR2 YYNGEE, per germline. There are 14 residues in the CDR3. For the CDR3, the DNA is TGTGCCAGCAGCGCGTGGCTAGATAATGAAAAACTGTTTTTT. Its protein product is CASSAWLDNEKLFF. Using reference TRBV9 and TRBJ1-4 for the parts outside the CDR3, the full variable domain is DSGVTQTPKHLITATGQRVTLRCSPRSGDLSVYWYQQSLDQGLQFLIQYYNGEERAKGNILERFSAQQFPDLHSELNLSSLELGDSALYFCASSAWLDNEKLFFGSGTQLSVL.

This clone occurred once. The J gene is TRBJ1-1, the V gene TRBV7-9; no definite D call. The CDR3 spans 18 residues. Germline V CDR1 and CDR2: SEHNR, FQNEAQ (reference sequence). Trimming removed 0 bases at V and 1 base at J, with 18 bases between. The CDR3, as DNA: TGTGCCAGCAGCTTAGCCGGGGTTCCGGACCCGCGGAACACTGAAGCTTTCTTT. Its translation is CASSLAGVPDPRNTEAFF.

V usage is TRBV7-9 and J usage is TRBJ1-5; maybe TRBD1 (6 bases). Germline V CDR1 and CDR2: SEHNR, FQNEAQ (reference sequence). V lost 1 base and J 5 bases, leaving 15 bases between the germline ends. There are 16 residues in the CDR3. CDR3 nucleotides: TGTGCCAGCAGCTTAGGGGCGGGGGCAGGGGATCAGCCCCAGCATTTT. Its translation: CASSLGAGAGDQPQHF. Looking up the rest from reference TRBV7-9 and TRBJ1-5 gives the full variable domain: DTGVSQNPRHKITKRGQNVTFRCDPISEHNRLYWYRQTLGQGPEFLTYFQNEAQLEKSRLLSDRFSAERPKGSFSTLEIQRTEQGDSAMYLCASSLGAGAGDQPQHFGDGTRLSIL.

The chain uses TRBV5-1 and TRBJ1-1; tentatively, D is TRBD1 (5 bases). V lost 1 base to trimming and J lost 3 bases, with 10 bases between them. The germline CDR1 and CDR2 sequences are SGHRS and YFSETQ. The CDR3 extends over 14 amino acids. The CDR3 nucleotides are TGCGCCAGCAGCTTGTGGGGGGGTGACACTGAAGCTTTCTTT. Encoded protein: CASSLWGGDTEAFF.

The chain recombines TRBV15 with TRBJ2-1; maybe TRBD1 (7 bases). The V end lost 7 bases, the J end lost 4 bases, and 17 bases lay between the germline ends. Germline V gene sequence: CDR1 LNHNV, CDR2 YYDKDF (reference sequence). This CDR3 is 15 amino acids long. The CDR3 DNA follows: TGTGCCACCACCCAGGGGGGAAACCATTACAATGAGCAGTTCTTC. Residues: CATTQGGNHYNEQFF.

The gene calls are TRBV27 and TRBJ2-3; 10 bases line up with TRBD2. This CDR3 is built from 18 residues. Trimming at V came to 7 bases and at J to 1 base, leaving 14 bases not matched to a gene. From germline, CDR1 is MNHEY and CDR2 SMNVEV (reference sequence). The CDR3 nucleotides read TGTGCCAGCACCCCCCGGCTAGCGGGAGTGTATGGCACAGATACGCAGTATTTT. Protein sequence: CASTPRLAGVYGTDTQYF.